The rows below give T cell receptor beta chains drawn from one sample of a study of blood T cell repertoires in COVID-19. The assay was immunoSEQ multiplex PCR, and TCRdb's table has in-frame clones only and misses some. Found here are approximately 240,000 clones, 84% of them singletons; the top ten hold 15% to 20%. Source material: peripheral blood. The receptors were gathered from a woman of 80 years or more with active or convalescent COVID-19. Each CDR3 is given with its conserved first and last residue. The D gene is left open where the match is weak. Expanded clones get a size class; other rows say once, few or many, or leave the size out.

clone size	V gene	J gene	D gene	CDR3 DNA	CDR3 protein
NA	TRBV6-5	TRBJ1-2	NA	TGTGCCAGCATGAGGGCAGGCGACTTCTATGGCTACACCTTC	CASMRAGDFYGYTF
NA	TRBV6-6	TRBJ2-1	TRBD2	TGTGCCGCAGGGTTTCCGGGGCTAGCGGGAGGGGAGGAGCAGTTCTTC	CAAGFPGLAGGEEQFF
once	TRBV11-2	TRBJ2-7	TRBD2	TGTGCCAGCAGCTTGCCGGGACTAGCGGGAGGGCCGGAGTACTTC	CASSLPGLAGGPEYF
NA	TRBV6-5	TRBJ2-7	TRBD1	TGTGCCAGCATGAAACAGGGGGCCTACGAGCAGTACTTC	CASMKQGAYEQYF
NA	TRBV6-5	TRBJ1-5	NA	TGTGCCAGCAGTTCAGGTAAAACGCAGCCCCAGCATTTT	CASSSGKTQPQHF
NA	TRBV19	TRBJ1-4	NA	TGTGCCAGTATGCCGGCGGGGAAAGCAACTAATGAAAAACTGTTTTTT	CASMPAGKATNEKLFF
NA	TRBV5-1	TRBJ2-7	TRBD2	TGCGCCAGCAGCTTGGGTGGTAGCGGGAGGACCGAGCAGTACTTC	CASSLGGSGRTEQYF
NA	TRBV5-1	TRBJ1-1	NA	TGCGCCAGCAGCTTGGTCGCGGGGTATGTTCCTGAAGCTTTCTTT	CASSLVAGYVPEAFF
NA	TRBV7-9	TRBJ2-5	TRBD1	TGTGCCAGCAGCTCCAGACAGGGTGGCCAAGAGACCCAGTACTTC	CASSSRQGGQETQYF
once	TRBV28	TRBJ2-1	TRBD2	TGTGCCAGCAAGGCTAGCGGGGTTTACAATGAGCAGTTCTTC	CASKASGVYNEQFF
NA	TRBV7-9	TRBJ1-3	NA	TGTGCCAGCAGCCCTGGGGCATATCGATGGGATGACTCTGGAAACACCATATATTTT	CASSPGAYRWDDSGNTIYF
NA	TRBV9	TRBJ1-5	NA	TGTGCCAGCAGCGTAGGCCAGACACTTCAGCCCCAGCATTTT	CASSVGQTLQPQHF
NA	TRBV18	TRBJ1-2	NA	TGTGCCAGCTCACCACAGAGGTCCGGGGACTATGGCTACACCTTC	CASSPQRSGDYGYTF
NA	TRBV7-3	TRBJ1-1	TRBD1	TGTGCCAGCAGCTTAACCCGCGGGACAGGGGGTGGGATGAACACTGAAGCTTTCTTT	CASSLTRGTGGGMNTEAFF
NA	TRBV7-2	TRBJ1-6	TRBD1	TGTGCCAGCAGCTTAGCGCAGGGGGCTGGAGATTCACCCCTCCACTTT	CASSLAQGAGDSPLHF
NA	TRBV7-9	TRBJ2-1	TRBD1	TGTGCCAGCAGCCCCCCCGGACAGGGAAAGAATGAGCAGTTCTTC	CASSPPGQGKNEQFF
NA	TRBV9	TRBJ2-6	NA	TGTGCCAGCAGCGTAGCCGGCTGGATCGGGTCTGGGGCCAACGTCCTGACTTTC	CASSVAGWIGSGANVLTF
NA	TRBV18	TRBJ2-7	TRBD2	TGTGCCAGCTCACCCAAGGGACTAGCGGGCTCCTACGAGCAGTACTTC	CASSPKGLAGSYEQYF
NA	TRBV5-1	TRBJ2-6	TRBD1	TGCGCCAGCAGGGCACAGGGGGCGGCTGGGGCCAACGTCCTGACTTTC	CASRAQGAAGANVLTF
NA	TRBV10-2	TRBJ1-2	TRBD1	TGCGCCAGCAGCCTGGACAGGGGGTTAGGTGGCTACACCTTC	CASSLDRGLGGYTF
once	TRBV7-3	TRBJ2-2	NA	TGTGCCAGCAGCTTAATCGGGAGCGGGGAGCTGTTTTTT	CASSLIGSGELFF
NA	TRBV16	TRBJ2-3	NA	TGTGCCAGCAGCCAACCCCTCCGCCGGGGCACAGATACGCAGTATTTT	CASSQPLRRGTDTQYF
many	TRBV7-9	TRBJ1-2	TRBD1	TGTGCCAGCAGTAGTCAGGGGGCGAGCTATGGCTACACCTTC	CASSSQGASYGYTF
NA	TRBV19	TRBJ1-2	NA	TGTGCCAGTAGTACACGGGGTCTGAAGGGCTACACCTTC	CASSTRGLKGYTF
NA	TRBV9	TRBJ2-1	NA	TGTGCCAGCAGCCCCCGCCGGACAGAAACAATGCAGTTCTTC	CASSPRRTETMQFF
few	TRBV5-5	TRBJ2-3	TRBD2	TGTGCCAGCAGCAGGTCGGGACTAGCGGAAACCTGGGATACGCAGTATTTT	CASSRSGLAETWDTQYF
NA	TRBV7-9	TRBJ2-3	NA	TGTGCCAGCAGCCGGGAGTGGCTTGATACGCAGTATTTT	CASSREWLDTQYF
NA	TRBV11-2	TRBJ2-7	NA	TGTGCCAGCAGCTTATATCGGGGGAGCTCCTACGAGCAGTACTTC	CASSLYRGSSYEQYF
few	TRBV19	TRBJ1-5	NA	TGTGCCAGTAGTTATACGGGAATTAGCAATCAGCCCCAGCATTTT	CASSYTGISNQPQHF
NA	TRBV7-6	TRBJ1-5	NA	TGTGCCAGCAGCTTAAGCGTCCGCGGTAGCAATCAGCCCCAGCATTTT	CASSLSVRGSNQPQHF
once	TRBV5-1	TRBJ1-3	TRBD1	TGCGCCAGCAGCCCGGGACAGTCCCCTGGAAACACCATATATTTT	CASSPGQSPGNTIYF
NA	TRBV11-2	TRBJ1-2	NA	TGTGCCAGCAGCTTAGACGGAGGGTGGAACTATGGCTACACCTTC	CASSLDGGWNYGYTF
NA	TRBV5-1	TRBJ1-1	TRBD1	TGCGCCAGCAGATTGACAGGGGTCACTGAAGCTTTCTTT	CASRLTGVTEAFF
NA	TRBV24-1	TRBJ2-1	TRBD2	TGTGCCACCAGCGTGCCTAGCGGGGGGGCCTACAATGAGCAGTTCTTC	CATSVPSGGAYNEQFF
NA	TRBV4-2	TRBJ2-3	NA	TGTGCCAGCAGCCAAGTTGCGGGGTTCACAGATACGCAGTATTTT	CASSQVAGFTDTQYF
once	TRBV11-3	TRBJ1-4	NA	TGTGCCAGCAGCCCGGGGGTAAGGGACGATGAAAAACTGTTTTTT	CASSPGVRDDEKLFF
NA	TRBV5-6	TRBJ1-1	NA	TGTGCCAGCAGCTCAGATGACAGGACAGCTTTCTTT	CASSSDDRTAFF
NA	TRBV6-5	TRBJ1-2	NA	TGTGCCAGCAGTTACGAGGGGGACGGCTACACCTTC	CASSYEGDGYTF
NA	TRBV10-3	TRBJ2-1	NA	TGTGCCATCAGCGCCGGGGGCTCCTACAATGAGCAGTTCTTC	CAISAGGSYNEQFF
NA	TRBV19	TRBJ2-1	NA	TGTGCCAGTAGTAACGGGGGATACAATGAGCAGTTCTTC	CASSNGGYNEQFF
once	TRBV4-2	TRBJ2-5	TRBD2	TGTGCCAGCAGCCAAGGAGCGGGGGGAGGAGAGACCCAGTACTTC	CASSQGAGGGETQYF
NA	TRBV4-2	TRBJ2-5	NA	TGTGCCAGCAGCCAAACCCGACTAGGGCGGGAGACCCAGTACTTC	CASSQTRLGRETQYF
NA	TRBV11-2	TRBJ1-2	NA	TGTGCCAGCAGCTTGCCGCCAGGGTGGGCTGGCTACACCTTC	CASSLPPGWAGYTF
once	TRBV4-2	TRBJ2-3	TRBD1	TGTGCCAGCAGGGACAGGGACCGCACAGATACGCAGTATTTT	CASRDRDRTDTQYF
NA	TRBV7-3	TRBJ1-5	NA	TGTGCCAGCAGCCCAAACGGAGCCAATCAGCCCCAGCATTTT	CASSPNGANQPQHF
NA	TRBV11-3	TRBJ2-7	TRBD1	TGTGCCAGCAGCTCAACACAGGGGAATCTCTACGAGCAGTACTTC	CASSSTQGNLYEQYF
NA	TRBV9	TRBJ2-5	TRBD2	TGTGCCAGCAGCGTAGGCGGGAGGTCTGGAGAGACCCAGTACTTC	CASSVGGRSGETQYF
once	TRBV13	TRBJ2-7	TRBD2	TGTGCCAGCAGCCCGGGGGGGAGGTCCTACGAGCAGTACTTC	CASSPGGRSYEQYF
NA	TRBV7-9	TRBJ1-6	TRBD1	TGTGCCAGCAGCTTCCAGACAGGGGGCGACTCACCCCTCCACTTT	CASSFQTGGDSPLHF
NA	TRBV7-9	TRBJ1-1	NA	TGTGCCAGCAGCTCGACACATACAGGGAGGGGGAACACTGAAGCTTTCTTT	CASSSTHTGRGNTEAFF
NA	TRBV6-5	TRBJ1-2	TRBD1	TGTGCCAGCAGCCGGACAGGGGGCCAAGGGGGCTACACCTTC	CASSRTGGQGGYTF
few	TRBV10-3	TRBJ2-3	TRBD2	TGTGCCATCAGACCGCTAGCGGGGGCCTACACAGATACGCAGTATTTT	CAIRPLAGAYTDTQYF
NA	TRBV28	TRBJ1-1	NA	TGTGCCAGCAGTGGCCCGACAGGCTGGAACACTGAAGCTTTCTTT	CASSGPTGWNTEAFF